The rows below give T cell receptor beta chains drawn from one sample of a study of T cells in Graves' hyperthyroidism and ophthalmopathy. TCRdb re-called the multiplex PCR reads with MiXCR, one entry per CDR3 protein. Of around 600,000 distinct CDR3 sequences listed, approximately 14% are singletons. The sequencing input was blood. The receptor set was obtained from a woman in her 50s with Graves' ophthalmopathy. Both conserved end residues are part of each CDR3. Each record gives: D gene, J gene, clone size, V gene, CDR3 DNA, CDR3 protein. D genes are given only for firm matches. The size field is filled for only some rows; it gives once, few, many or a size class.

-	TRBJ2-7	many	TRBV28	TGTGCCAGCCAAAGGGCTGAGGACTACGAGCAGTACTTC	CASQRAEDYEQYF
-	TRBJ1-2	many	TRBV15	TGTGCCACCAGCGGAAGCCGGGAGCCGTCCTGGGGCTACACCTTC	CATSGSREPSWGYTF
TRBD1	TRBJ1-1	few	TRBV20-1	TGCAGTGCTAGAAATGAACAGGGGAGTGAAGCTTTCTTT	CSARNEQGSEAFF
TRBD2	TRBJ2-7	many	TRBV7-9	TGTGCCAGCAGCCGAAGCGGGAGTAGCGACGAGCAGTACTTC	CASSRSGSSDEQYF
-	TRBJ2-7	many	TRBV5-1	TGCGCCAGCAGCTTGACGCGGGGCTTCTCCTACGAGCAGTACTTC	CASSLTRGFSYEQYF
TRBD2	TRBJ2-1	many	TRBV7-9	TGTGCCAGCAGCTTGGGCGGGAGCCTACCCGGTGAGCAGTTCTTC	CASSLGGSLPGEQFF
TRBD2	TRBJ2-5	many	TRBV3-1	TGTGCCAGCAGCCAACTAGCGGGAGTAGGAGAGACCCAGTACTTC	CASSQLAGVGETQYF
-	TRBJ2-1	many	TRBV11-2	TGTGCCAGCAGCGTAGGTGGACCCCGGAATGAGCAGTTCTTC	CASSVGGPRNEQFF
TRBD1	TRBJ1-1	-	TRBV12-3/TRBV12-4	TGTGCCAGCAGTCGGTCAGGGGGCAACGGAGCTTTCTTT	CASSRSGGNGAFF
-	TRBJ2-1	-	TRBV9	TGTGCCAGCAGCGTATCCGGGACTACAGGGAATGAGCAGTTCTTC	CASSVSGTTGNEQFF